This entry features one TCR beta chain sequence. Using immunoSEQ multiplex PCR, the repertoire was profiled, and TCRdb retains in-frame clones only, with some absent. The table has roughly 43,000 clones, roughly 94% seen once. The source of the sample is a study of control samples from healthy donors and cancer patients. Trimming took off 1 base at V and 3 bases at J, with 13 bases between the two ends. The CDR3 has 16 residues. Germline lookup yields CDR1 LNHNV and CDR2 YYDKDF (reference sequence). The material sequenced was blood. This clonotype was obtained from a man aged 55 to 70 in good health. This sequence joins TRBV15 and TRBJ2-1; D may be TRBD1 (6 bases). CDR3 nucleotides: TGTGCCACCAGCAGAGTAACAGGGCCTAACTACAATGAGCAGTTCTTC. It encodes CATSRVTGPNYNEQFF.